The sample holds a few counts of the clone carrying this T cell receptor (beta chain). This beta chain is an unintended read in a library built for alpha chains; its size means little. Single TCR cDNA molecules each had their own unique molecular identifier. TCRdb redid the calling of the 5' RACE reads with MiXCR, one entry per CDR3 protein. This table holds about 12,000 distinct CDR3 sequences, approximately 6.2% found once. The V gene end was trimmed by 3 bases and the J gene end by 3 bases; junction bases not matched to a gene: 4. In germline, CDR1 is SGHTA, CDR2 FQGNSA. CDR3 size: 15 residues. This sample was included in a study of spatial heterogeneity in lung cancer. About the research overall: A unique TCR and UMI combination showed up more than ten times in raw reads, on average.

Time point noted: sample taken at primary tumor resection. Sequencing was performed on whole RNA extracted from tumor and nontumor lung tissue, or from frozen PBMC, and the material was left unsorted. The donor group consisted of approximately 77 patients who had untreated, early-stage non-small cell lung cancer. This TCR derives from a male donor with early-stage non-small cell lung cancer. The chain uses TRBV7-2 and TRBJ2-7, with 11 bases identical to TRBD2. The sequences come from normal lung tissue next to the tumor, collected at surgery. The CDR3 reads CASSFRLAGSYEQYF. The CDR3, as DNA: TGTGCCAGCAGCTTCCGACTAGCGGGGAGCTACGAGCAGTACTTC.